These T cell receptor beta chains were read from a single sample in a study of blood T cell repertoires in COVID-19. Some clones are missing from TCRdb's copy, which holds only in-frame ones; the method was immunoSEQ multiplex PCR. The repertoire has 200,000 to 250,000 clones, about four fifths of them found once; the top ten carry under 4.5%. Material: peripheral blood. Receptors were obtained from a man aged 45-65 years with acute or convalescent COVID-19. Both conserved end residues are part of each CDR3. Fields, in order: D gene, J gene, V gene, clone size, CDR3 DNA, CDR3 protein. The D gene is left open where the match is weak. Size is stated for part of the rows, as once, few or many counts, or as a class when the clone is expanded.

>TRBD1|TRBJ1-4|TRBV4-1|NA
TGCGCCAGCAGCCGGGACAGGGAAATTGGTGAAAAACTGTTTTTT
CASSRDREIGEKLFF
>TRBD1|TRBJ1-2|TRBV29-1|NA
TGCAGCGTGAAGTTACCGGGACAGGCTTTATTCTATGGCTACACCTTC
CSVKLPGQALFYGYTF
>NA|TRBJ2-7|TRBV9|few
TGTGCCAGCAGCGTAGAGGGGTCATCTAGGGTCTACGAGCAGTACTTC
CASSVEGSSRVYEQYF
>NA|TRBJ2-5|TRBV11-1|NA
TGTGCCAGCAGCTCAGGACAACCCCAAGAGACCCAGTACTTC
CASSSGQPQETQYF
>TRBD1|TRBJ1-1|TRBV18|NA
TGTGCCACCGAACAGGGGGCGAACACTGAAGCTTTCTTT
CATEQGANTEAFF
>NA|TRBJ1-6|TRBV5-6|NA
TGTGCCAGCAGCTTGGGTGTCGGGGGTTCACCCCTCCACTTT
CASSLGVGGSPLHF
>NA|TRBJ2-2|TRBV7-6|few
TGTGCCAGCGGCGGTCGGACAACGAACACCGGGGAGCTGTTTTTT
CASGGRTTNTGELFF
>NA|TRBJ2-3|TRBV28|NA
TGTGCCAGCAGTACTCTCCAGGGTACAGATACGCAGTATTTT
CASSTLQGTDTQYF
>TRBD1|TRBJ1-3|TRBV28|NA
TGTGCCAGCAGTTCGTGGACAGGGAAGGCTGGAAACACCATATATTTT
CASSSWTGKAGNTIYF
>TRBD2|TRBJ2-1|TRBV19|once
TGTGCCAGTACTCTAGCGGGAGGATGGGATGAGCAGTTCTTC
CASTLAGGWDEQFF
>NA|TRBJ2-7|TRBV7-9|NA
TGTGCCAGCAGCTTCCGATGGGGCCCCCACGAGCAGTACTTC
CASSFRWGPHEQYF
>TRBD1|TRBJ2-1|TRBV6-5|NA
TGTGCCAGCAGCCGACAGGGAAACAATGAGCAGTTCTTC
CASSRQGNNEQFF
>TRBD1|TRBJ2-7|TRBV5-6|NA
TGTGCCAGCAGCCCGGGACAGGGGACCCACGAGCAGTACTTC
CASSPGQGTHEQYF
>NA|TRBJ2-7|TRBV7-8|NA
TGTGCCAGCAGCCCCCGCTCCTACGAGCAGTACTTC
CASSPRSYEQYF
>TRBD1|TRBJ2-4|TRBV10-2|NA
TGCGCCAGCAGTGAACGGACAGGGTTAGGTAACATTCAGTACTTC
CASSERTGLGNIQYF
>NA|TRBJ1-6|TRBV5-1|NA
TGCGCCAGCAGCCCCGGACAGCCTGATAATTCACCCCTCCACTTT
CASSPGQPDNSPLHF
>NA|TRBJ1-3|TRBV11-3|NA
TGTGCCAGCAGCTCGGGTTTCAGAAACACCATATATTTT
CASSSGFRNTIYF
>NA|TRBJ1-5|TRBV21-1|NA
TGTGCCAGCAGCAAAGACCGTCGACTAGTGAGCAATCAGCCCCAGCATTTT
CASSKDRRLVSNQPQHF
>NA|TRBJ1-2|TRBV6-5|few
TGTGCCAGCAGTACCGTCCTGGGGCCCTATGGCTACACCTTC
CASSTVLGPYGYTF
>NA|TRBJ1-1|TRBV29-1|NA
TGCAGCGTTGGGACAGCCCCTGAAGCTTTCTTT
CSVGTAPEAFF
>NA|TRBJ1-6|TRBV2|few
TGTGCCAGCATAGGACTCAGAAATTCACCCCTCCACTTT
CASIGLRNSPLHF
>NA|TRBJ1-5|TRBV15|once
TGTGCCACCAGCACCCTCCGGGGGAGCAATCAGCCCCAGCATTTT
CATSTLRGSNQPQHF
>NA|TRBJ2-1|TRBV19|NA
TGTGCCAGTAGGTCCGCGCTACTACCCTACAATGAGCAGTTCTTC
CASRSALLPYNEQFF
>NA|TRBJ2-2|TRBV11-2|NA
TGTGCCAGCAGCCTGACGACAGGAACCACCGGGGAGCTGTTTTTT
CASSLTTGTTGELFF
>NA|TRBJ1-2|TRBV4-1|NA
TGCGCCAGCAGCCAAGACGGGGGGGCTAACTATGGCTACACCTTC
CASSQDGGANYGYTF
>NA|TRBJ2-6|TRBV23-1|NA
TGCGCCAGCAGTCAATCGAGGAGCCAGGGGTCTACTGGGGCCAACGTCCTGACTTTC
CASSQSRSQGSTGANVLTF
>NA|TRBJ1-1|TRBV5-1|NA
TGCGCCAGCAGCTTGGCCCCCGGGGGGGGCATGAACACTGAAGCTTTCTTT
CASSLAPGGGMNTEAFF
>NA|TRBJ1-2|TRBV2|few
TGTGCCAGCAGTGGGACACAAACTAACTATGGCTACACCTTC
CASSGTQTNYGYTF
>TRBD1|TRBJ2-3|TRBV3-1/TRBV3-2|NA
TGTGCCAGCAGCCCCGGCAGGGGGCATACGCAGTATTTT
CASSPGRGHTQYF
>NA|TRBJ2-1|TRBV5-1|few
TGCGCCAGCCGGCTTGAGAGGCCCTCCTACAATGAGCAGTTCTTC
CASRLERPSYNEQFF
>TRBD2|TRBJ2-4|TRBV28|NA
TGTGCCAGCAGCCCAGAGCTAGCGGGAGGGAGGGGGAACATTCAGTACTTC
CASSPELAGGRGNIQYF
>TRBD1|TRBJ2-3|TRBV5-4|NA
TGTGCCAGCAGCCCAGGACAGGGGGCGAGAGATACGCAGTATTTT
CASSPGQGARDTQYF